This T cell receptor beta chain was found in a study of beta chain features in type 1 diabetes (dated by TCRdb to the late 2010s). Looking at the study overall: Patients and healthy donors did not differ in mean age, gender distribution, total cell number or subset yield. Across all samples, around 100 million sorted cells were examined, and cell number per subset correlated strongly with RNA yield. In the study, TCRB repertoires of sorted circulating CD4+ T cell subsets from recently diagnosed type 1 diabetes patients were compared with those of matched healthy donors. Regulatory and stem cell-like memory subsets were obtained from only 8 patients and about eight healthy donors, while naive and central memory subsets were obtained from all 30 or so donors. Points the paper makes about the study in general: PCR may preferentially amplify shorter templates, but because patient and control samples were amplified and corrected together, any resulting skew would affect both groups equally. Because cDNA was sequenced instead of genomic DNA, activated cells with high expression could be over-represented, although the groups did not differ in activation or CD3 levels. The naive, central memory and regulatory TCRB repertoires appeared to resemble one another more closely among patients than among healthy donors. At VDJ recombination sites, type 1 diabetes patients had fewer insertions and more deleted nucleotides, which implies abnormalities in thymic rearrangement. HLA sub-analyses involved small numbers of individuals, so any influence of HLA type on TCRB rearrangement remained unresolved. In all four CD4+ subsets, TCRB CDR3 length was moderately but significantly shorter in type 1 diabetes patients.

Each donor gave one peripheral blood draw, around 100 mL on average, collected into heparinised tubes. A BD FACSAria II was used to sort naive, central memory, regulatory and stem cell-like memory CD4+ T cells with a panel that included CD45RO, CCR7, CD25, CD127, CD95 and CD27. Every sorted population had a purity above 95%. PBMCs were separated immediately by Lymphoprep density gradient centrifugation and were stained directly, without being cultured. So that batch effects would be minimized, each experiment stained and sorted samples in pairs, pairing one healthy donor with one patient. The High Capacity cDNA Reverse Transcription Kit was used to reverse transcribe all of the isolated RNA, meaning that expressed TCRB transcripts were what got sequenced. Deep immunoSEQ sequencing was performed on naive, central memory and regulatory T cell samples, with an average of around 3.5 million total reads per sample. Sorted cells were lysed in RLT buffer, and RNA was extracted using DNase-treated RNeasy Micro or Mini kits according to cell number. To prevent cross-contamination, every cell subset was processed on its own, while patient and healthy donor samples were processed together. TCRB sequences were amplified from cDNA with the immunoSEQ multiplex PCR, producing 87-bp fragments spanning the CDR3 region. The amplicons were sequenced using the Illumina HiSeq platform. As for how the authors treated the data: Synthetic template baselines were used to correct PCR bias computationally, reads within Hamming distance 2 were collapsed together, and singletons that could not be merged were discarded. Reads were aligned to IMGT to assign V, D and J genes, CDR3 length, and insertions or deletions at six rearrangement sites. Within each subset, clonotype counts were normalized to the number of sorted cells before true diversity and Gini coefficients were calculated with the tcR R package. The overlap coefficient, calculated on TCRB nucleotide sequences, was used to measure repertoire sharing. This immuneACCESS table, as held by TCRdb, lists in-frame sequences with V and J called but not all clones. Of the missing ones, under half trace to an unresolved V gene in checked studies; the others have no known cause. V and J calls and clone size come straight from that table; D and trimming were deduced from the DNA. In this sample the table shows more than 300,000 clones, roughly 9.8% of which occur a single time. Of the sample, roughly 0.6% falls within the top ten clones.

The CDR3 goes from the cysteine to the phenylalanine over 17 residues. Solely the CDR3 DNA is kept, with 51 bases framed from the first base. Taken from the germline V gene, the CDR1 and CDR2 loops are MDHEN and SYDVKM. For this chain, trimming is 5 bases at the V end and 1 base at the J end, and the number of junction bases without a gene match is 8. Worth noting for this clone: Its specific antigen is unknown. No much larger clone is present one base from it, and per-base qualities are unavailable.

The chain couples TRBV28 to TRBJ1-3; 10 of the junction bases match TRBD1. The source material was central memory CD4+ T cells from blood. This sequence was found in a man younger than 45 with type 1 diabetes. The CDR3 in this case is CASSPLDRGDSGNTIYF. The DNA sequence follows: TGTGCCAGCAGTCCCCTGGACAGGGGGGATTCTGGAAACACCATATATTTT.